Reported below is one T cell receptor beta chain. Its antigen is as yet unknown. These data are taken from a study of T-cell memory formation after mild COVID-19. Germline CDR1 is KGHDR and CDR2 is SFDVKD. The CDR3 covers 15 residues. V dropped 7 bases and J dropped 3 bases, with 17 bases sitting between them. Amplification by 5'RACE using constant-segment primers produced TCR alpha and TCR beta cDNA libraries that carried sample barcodes and UMIs. TCRdb analysed the 5' RACE reads with MiXCR anew, one entry per CDR3 protein. Among around 300,000 distinct CDR3 sequences listed, approximately 13% were seen once. Whole-study results and caveats: Contracting clones from day 15 to 85 had balanced CD4/CD8; later expanders favoured CD4+. CD8+ contracting clones occupied EMRA, while CD4+ ones occupied mainly CM and EM.

The receptor was isolated from a man aged 18 to 35 who had mild COVID-19 (a few samples of this study predate the infection). Cell type and time point are not known. V and J are TRBV24-1 and TRBJ1-2, with D possibly matching TRBD1 (5 bases). The sequenced material came from PBMCs or a T cell subset sorted from them (not recorded which). As DNA, the CDR3 is TGTGCCACCAGCTCGCCCGCCCAGGGAGACTATGGCTACACCTTC. It codes for CATSSPAQGDYGYTF.